Shown below are 24 T cell receptor beta chains from a single sample sequenced in a study of blood T cell repertoires in COVID-19. Data came from immunoSEQ multiplex PCR; TCRdb stores just in-frame clones and leaves some out. The sample carries 180,000 or so clones, 86% recorded once. The sequenced sample was PBMCs or T cells enriched from blood (not recorded which). Source of these receptors: a man aged 35-49 years with acute COVID-19.

The chain is built from TRBV27 and TRBJ1-6, with a weak D call TRBD1 (6 bases). Germline CDR1 and CDR2: MNHEY and SMNVEV (reference sequence). The CDR3 runs 14 residues. The V and J ends lost 4 bases and 6 bases respectively, with 10 bases between them. The CDR3 reads CASSWTAINSPLHF. The CDR3 nucleotides are TGTGCCAGCAGTTGGACAGCTATTAATTCACCCCTCCACTTT.

The genes are TRBV10-1 and TRBJ2-7; possible D gene TRBD1, 6 bases. The germline gives CDR1 WNHNN, CDR2 SYGVQD (reference sequence). The CDR3 has 14 residues. Trimming removed 1 base from V and 6 bases from J, with 13 bases in between. Here the CDR3 DNA reads TGCGCCAGCAGTGAGTTGCCAGGGGTTGGCGAGCAGTACTTC. This gives the protein CASSELPGVGEQYF.

This chain connects TRBV6-5 to TRBJ2-5; possible D gene TRBD2, 5 bases. The germline V gene has CDR1 MNHEY and CDR2 SVGAGI. CDR3 length: 13 residues. V was cut by 6 bases and J by 2 bases, with 10 bases left in between. The CDR3 is CASRPTGQETQYF. CDR3 sequence (DNA): TGTGCCAGCAGACCAACGGGGCAAGAGACCCAGTACTTC.

The chain links TRBV10-1 to TRBJ1-4, with a weak D call TRBD1 (5 bases). Trimming removed 9 bases from V and 4 bases from J, with 33 bases in between. The CDR3 has 20 residues. Germline values: CDR1 WNHNN, CDR2 SYGVQD (reference sequence). Here the CDR3 reads CASSLAGHSRAFWGNEKLFF. The CDR3 DNA reads TGCGCCAGTTCGTTGGCAGGGCACTCTCGGGCCTTTTGGGGTAATGAAAAACTGTTTTTT.

The CDR3 coding sequence is TGTGCCAGCAGTTCTACGGTACTTGGCTACACCTTC. It translates to CASSSTVLGYTF. The rearrangement uses TRBV28 and TRBJ1-2; D is unresolved. The CDR3 has 12 residues. The germline V gene encodes CDR1 MDHEN and CDR2 SYDVKM. Trimming took off 4 bases at V and 7 bases at J, with 10 bases between the two ends.

This clone was picked up a small number of times. V and J are TRBV14 and TRBJ2-7; TRBD2 matches 7 bases. From germline, CDR1 is SGHDN and CDR2 FVKESK. The CDR3 has 14 amino acids. Unmatched junction bases numbered 12, after V lost 6 bases and J lost 7 bases. CDR3 nucleotide sequence: TGTGCCAGCAGGGCCGGGACTACCGTGGGTGAGCAGTACTTC. Its protein is CASRAGTTVGEQYF.

The chain combines TRBV19 with TRBJ1-5; TRBD1 agrees at 8 bases. The V segment lost 1 base and the J segment 4 bases; nucleotides outside the gene matches: 0. The CDR3 spans 14 residues. In germline, CDR1 is LNHDA, CDR2 SQIVND (reference sequence). The CDR3 spells CASSIGQGNQPQHF. CDR3 nucleotides: TGTGCCAGTAGTATAGGACAGGGGAATCAGCCCCAGCATTTT.

This clone occurred once. The chain carries TRBV4-2 and TRBJ2-2, with TRBD2 matching 12 bases. This CDR3 comprises 16 residues. CDR1 and CDR2 from the germline V gene are LGHNA and YNFKEQ. V lost 4 bases to trimming and J lost 4 bases; unmatched junction nucleotides: 4. DNA for the CDR3: TGTGCCAGCAGCCCGACTAGCGGGAGTCGCACCGGGGAGCTGTTTTTT. Translated, it gives CASSPTSGSRTGELFF.

The CDR3 is CASRADSNTEAFF. The CDR3 nucleotides are TGCGCCAGCAGAGCGGACAGTAACACTGAAGCTTTCTTT. The genes are TRBV5-1 and TRBJ1-1; possibly TRBD1 for D (6 bases). This CDR3 has 13 residues. Trimming removed 5 bases from V and 2 bases from J, with 10 bases in between. From germline, CDR1 is SGHRS and CDR2 YFSETQ.

There are a few counts of this clone. The chain employs TRBV28 and TRBJ1-5; D gene unclear. The V gene's germline CDR1 is MDHEN and CDR2 SYDVKM. The V gene lost 5 bases and the J gene lost 0 bases, with 11 bases spanning the gap. This CDR3 has 15 residues. CDR3 amino acids: CASSKPTDSNQPQHF. The DNA for the CDR3 is TGTGCCAGCAGTAAACCCACAGATAGCAATCAGCCCCAGCATTTT.

This clone has just one count. The chain is built from TRBV4-2 and TRBJ1-1, with 7 bases that match TRBD1. V lost 1 base and J lost 2; bases outside the gene matches: 10. This CDR3 is built from 17 residues. The germline V gene has CDR1 LGHNA and CDR2 YNFKEQ. CDR3 sequence reads: CASSQGVRQGGNTEAFF. CDR3 bases: TGTGCCAGCAGCCAAGGGGTCCGACAGGGTGGAAACACTGAAGCTTTCTTT.

V gene TRBV6-5 combines with J gene TRBJ1-1, with TRBD1 matching 9 bases. V was clipped by 5 bases and J by 4 bases; unmatched bases: 8. The CDR3 runs 15 residues. Per the germline V gene, CDR1 is MNHEY and CDR2 is SVGAGI. The CDR3 sequence: CASSRAGTGSTEAFF. The CDR3, as DNA: TGTGCCAGCAGTAGGGCCGGGACAGGGTCCACTGAAGCTTTCTTT.

The chain uses TRBV6-5 and TRBJ2-2; 7 nucleotides agree with TRBD1. The CDR3 sequence is 13 residues long. Unmatched junction bases numbered 5, after V lost 9 bases and J lost 4 bases. From germline, CDR1 is MNHEY and CDR2 SVGAGI. CDR3 protein: CASLGQTTGELFF. In DNA form, the CDR3 reads TGTGCCAGTTTGGGACAGACCACCGGGGAGCTGTTTTTT.

The CDR3 region is CSVEGEPLLSSYNEQFF. The CDR3 DNA reads TGCAGCGTTGAAGGGGAGCCCCTACTTAGCTCCTACAATGAGCAGTTCTTC. The chain recombines TRBV29-1 with TRBJ2-1, with D maybe TRBD2 (5 bases). V was cut by 1 base and J by 0 bases, with 16 bases left in between. The germline V gene encodes CDR1 SQVTM and CDR2 ANQGSEA. CDR3 length: 17 amino acids.

The chain recombines TRBV25-1 with TRBJ1-2, with a possible D match to TRBD1 (6 bases). Looked up from germline, CDR1 is MGHDK and CDR2 is SYGVNS. The CDR3 totals 13 residues. V lost 3 bases and J 5 bases, leaving 10 bases between the germline ends. The CDR3 here is CASSETGLYGYTF. The CDR3 DNA sequence: TGTGCCAGCAGTGAGACAGGCCTTTATGGCTACACCTTC.

The rearrangement uses TRBV20-1 and TRBJ1-5; perhaps TRBD1 as D (5 bases). V lost 3 bases and J lost 6, with 12 bases in between. The CDR3 consists of 13 residues. Germline assignment: CDR1 DFQATT and CDR2 SNEGSKA (reference sequence). The CDR3 sequence: CSASGATVQPQHF. CDR3 DNA: TGCAGTGCTAGTGGGGCCACAGTTCAGCCCCAGCATTTT.

This chain links TRBV28 with TRBJ1-5, with unresolved D. V was shortened by 8 bases and J by 8 bases, with 13 bases between the two germline ends. This CDR3 comprises 12 residues. The germline V gene encodes CDR1 MDHEN and CDR2 SYDVKM. As DNA, the CDR3 is TGTGCCAGCTCTACTTCCGAGGAGCCCCAGCATTTT. This sequence encodes CASSTSEEPQHF.

The V gene is TRBV3-1 (or the pseudogene TRBV3-2), the J gene TRBJ2-7; 10 bases fit TRBD2. J lost 3 bases, V lost 5 bases, and 4 bases had no gene match. Per germline, CDR1 LGHDT and CDR2 YNNKEL (reference sequence). This CDR3 comprises 14 residues. This CDR3 is CASSFGTSVYEQYF. As DNA, the CDR3 is TGTGCCAGCAGCTTCGGGACTAGCGTCTACGAGCAGTACTTC.

V gene TRBV7-3 combines with J gene TRBJ1-5; tentatively, D is TRBD1 (5 bases). Germline-derived CDR1 and CDR2 are SGHTA and FQGTGA. The V gene lost 3 bases and the J gene lost 5 bases, with 14 bases spanning the gap. This CDR3 contains 15 residues. The CDR3, as DNA: TGTGCCAGCAGCTTTTCAGCGTCGGGGGATCAGCCCCAGCATTTT. This translates into CASSFSASGDQPQHF.

The chain couples TRBV28 to TRBJ1-6; no clear D. This CDR3 has 17 residues. The germline V gene has CDR1 MDHEN and CDR2 SYDVKM. The germline V and J ends were trimmed by 3 bases and 7 bases, with 19 bases remaining between them. The CDR3 nucleotides are TGTGCCAGCAGTTTGCACCTGTCCTCCGAGGGAAATTCACCCCTCCACTTT. Protein sequence: CASSLHLSSEGNSPLHF.

This chain connects TRBV5-6 to TRBJ2-5; D remains ambiguous. V was trimmed by 2 bases and J by 4 bases, leaving 3 bases between them. The CDR3 runs to 11 residues. Per germline, CDR1 SGHDT and CDR2 YYEEEE. CDR3 sequence: CASSFRETQYF. CDR3 in DNA: TGTGCCAGCAGCTTTCGAGAGACCCAGTACTTC.

The V call is TRBV7-9, the J call TRBJ2-1, with 8 nucleotides matching TRBD2. Per germline, CDR1 SEHNR and CDR2 FQNEAQ (reference sequence). This CDR3 contains 17 residues. The J segment lost 10 bases and the V segment lost 5 bases, leaving 19 bases of the junction unmatched. CDR3 nucleotide sequence: TGTGCCAGCAGCCAACACCTGGGACTAGGATTTGTCGTAGAGCAGTTCTTC. Translation: CASSQHLGLGFVVEQFF. The complete variable domain, with remaining parts taken from reference TRBV7-9 and TRBJ2-1, reads DTGVSQNPRHKITKRGQNVTFRCDPISEHNRLYWYRQTLGQGPEFLTYFQNEAQLEKSRLLSDRFSAERPKGSFSTLEIQRTEQGDSAMYLCASSQHLGLGFVVEQFFGPGTRLTVL.

The genes are TRBV19 and TRBJ2-1; maybe TRBD2 (6 bases). The CDR3 totals 13 residues. Germline-derived CDR1 and CDR2 are LNHDA and SQIVND (reference sequence). The V end was cut by 3 bases, the J end by 9 bases, with 12 bases between. The CDR3 sequence is CASSIGGSGEQFF. The CDR3 region has the DNA TGTGCCAGTAGTATTGGGGGGAGTGGTGAGCAGTTCTTC.

This clone was counted between two and nine times. The chain carries TRBV7-9 and TRBJ2-2; 7 positions agree with TRBD2. CDR3 length: 16 amino acids. V shed 5 bases, J shed 5 bases, and the junction held 11 bases outside the gene matches. Germline CDR1 reads SEHNR; CDR2 reads FQNEAQ (reference sequence). CDR3 DNA: TGTGCCAGCAGCCTAAACGGCGGGAGTGTAACCGGGGAGCTGTTTTTT. Translated: CASSLNGGSVTGELFF.